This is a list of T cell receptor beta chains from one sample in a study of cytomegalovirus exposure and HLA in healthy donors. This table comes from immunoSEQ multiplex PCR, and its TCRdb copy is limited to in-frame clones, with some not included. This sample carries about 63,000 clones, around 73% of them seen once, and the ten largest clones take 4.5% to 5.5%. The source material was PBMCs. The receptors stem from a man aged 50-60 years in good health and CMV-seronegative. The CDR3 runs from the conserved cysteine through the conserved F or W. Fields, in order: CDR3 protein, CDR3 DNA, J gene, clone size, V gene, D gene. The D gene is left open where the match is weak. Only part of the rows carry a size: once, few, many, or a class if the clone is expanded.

CASRKGALSSYEQYF	TGTGCCAGCAGAAAGGGGGCTTTGAGCTCCTACGAGCAGTACTTC	TRBJ2-7	-	TRBV11-2	TRBD1
CASSLTETRDTTYEQYF	TGTGCCAGCAGCTTAACAGAGACCAGGGACACCACCTACGAGCAGTACTTC	TRBJ2-7	-	TRBV7-3	-
CATTPGQTYEQYF	TGTGCCACCACCCCGGGACAGACCTACGAGCAGTACTTC	TRBJ2-7	-	TRBV10-3	TRBD1
CASSRPGQGSGNTIYF	TGTGCCAGCAGCCGTCCGGGACAGGGCTCTGGAAACACCATATATTTT	TRBJ1-3	few	TRBV6-6	TRBD1
CASSPEGQRGYEQYF	TGTGCCAGCAGCCCCGAGGGACAGAGGGGCTACGAGCAGTACTTC	TRBJ2-7	-	TRBV5-8	TRBD1
CASSVGGVSYEQYF	TGTGCCAGCAGCGTAGGGGGGGTCTCCTACGAGCAGTACTTC	TRBJ2-7	-	TRBV9	-
CAWSVSGAETQYF	TGTGCCTGGAGTGTGAGCGGGGCCGAGACCCAGTACTTC	TRBJ2-5	-	TRBV30	TRBD2
CSVPRNSESFGYTF	TGCAGCGTTCCTAGGAATAGCGAGTCCTTTGGGTACACCTTC	TRBJ1-2	-	TRBV29-1	-
CASSEAGARNQPQHF	TGTGCCAGCAGTGAAGCGGGGGCTAGGAATCAGCCCCAGCATTTT	TRBJ1-5	-	TRBV6-1	-
CASSAGQGAGETQYF	TGTGCCAGCAGTGCGGGACAGGGGGCTGGAGAGACCCAGTACTTC	TRBJ2-5	-	TRBV2	TRBD1